This T cell receptor (beta chain) was identified in a study of blood T cell repertoires in COVID-19. Study at large: Sites across the United States, Italy and Spain contributed samples from acute and convalescent COVID-19. PBMCs, B-cell-depleted T cells, or T cells were the source of the cDNA or gDNA that made up the material.

There are 15 residues in the CDR3. Germline V lookup: CDR1 SNHLY, CDR2 FYNNEI. The germline V and J ends were trimmed by 7 bases and 3 bases, with 18 bases remaining between them. In the authors' workflow: Estimates of nucleated cell counts were drawn from the amplification of reference gene primers. Sequencing used immunoSEQ multiplex PCR; TCRdb keeps in-frame clones, though not all of them. The D gene and trimming were derived from the DNA, and the V and J assignments and clone size from that table. The data contain approximately 300,000 clones, around 87% of them singletons. Sequencing was carried out using peripheral blood. The receptor's source is a man aged 18 to 30 with active or convalescent COVID-19. V usage is TRBV2 and J usage is TRBJ2-5; the D gene is possibly TRBD2 (6 bases). The CDR3 region has the DNA TGTGCCAGCACTTCGTGGGGGGTCGGAGAAGAGACCCAGTACTTC. Protein sequence: CASTSWGVGEETQYF.